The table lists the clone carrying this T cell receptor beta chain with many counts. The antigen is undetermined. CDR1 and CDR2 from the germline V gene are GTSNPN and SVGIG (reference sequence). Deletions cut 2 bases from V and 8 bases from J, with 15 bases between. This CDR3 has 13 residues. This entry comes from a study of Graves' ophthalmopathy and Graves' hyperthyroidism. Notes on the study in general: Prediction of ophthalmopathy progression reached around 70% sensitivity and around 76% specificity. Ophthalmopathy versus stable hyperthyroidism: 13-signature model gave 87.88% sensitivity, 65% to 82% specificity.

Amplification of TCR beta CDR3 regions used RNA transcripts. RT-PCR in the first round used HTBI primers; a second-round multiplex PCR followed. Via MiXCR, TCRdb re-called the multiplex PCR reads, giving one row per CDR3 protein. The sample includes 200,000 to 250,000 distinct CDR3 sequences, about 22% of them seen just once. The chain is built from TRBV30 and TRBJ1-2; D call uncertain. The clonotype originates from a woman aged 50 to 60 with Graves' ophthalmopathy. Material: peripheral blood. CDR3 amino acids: CAWSLPPGGGYTF. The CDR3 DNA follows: TGTGCCTGGAGTCTACCCCCTGGAGGAGGCTACACCTTC.